Listed below are T cell receptor beta chains from one sample, sequenced in a study of cytomegalovirus exposure and HLA in healthy donors. Profiled with immunoSEQ multiplex PCR; TCRdb holds only in-frame clones, not every one. The sample holds around 150,000 clones, more than 70% seen once. Input material: PBMCs. Receptors originate from a man aged 50-60 years in good health and CMV-seropositive. CDR3s include the opening cysteine and the closing phenylalanine or tryptophan. A D gene is named only where the DNA matches it firmly. Clone size appears in some rows only: once, few, many, or a class for an expanded clone.

V gene: TRBV18; J gene: TRBJ1-2; D gene: TRBD1; clone size: -; CDR3 protein: CASSGQGPPMSRYGYTF; CDR3 DNA: TGTGCCAGCTCAGGACAGGGGCCACCAATGAGTCGCTATGGCTACACCTTC
V gene: TRBV15; J gene: TRBJ2-7; D gene: TRBD2; clone size: -; CDR3 protein: CATSRDSSGEKYEQYF; CDR3 DNA: TGTGCCACCAGCAGAGATTCTAGCGGGGAGAAGTACGAGCAGTACTTC
V gene: TRBV13; J gene: TRBJ1-1; D gene: -; clone size: -; CDR3 protein: CASSFRGGEAFF; CDR3 DNA: TGTGCCAGCAGCTTCCGAGGGGGTGAAGCTTTCTTT
V gene: TRBV1; J gene: TRBJ1-1; D gene: -; clone size: -; CDR3 protein: CTSSQHRRGNTEAFF; CDR3 DNA: TGCACCAGCAGCCAACACAGGAGGGGTAACACTGAAGCTTTCTTT
V gene: TRBV29-1; J gene: TRBJ2-1; D gene: TRBD2; clone size: few; CDR3 protein: CSVGLAGGRIEQFF; CDR3 DNA: TGCAGCGTTGGGCTAGCGGGAGGTAGGATTGAGCAGTTCTTC
V gene: TRBV4-1; J gene: TRBJ2-3; D gene: -; clone size: -; CDR3 protein: CASSQTESDTQYF; CDR3 DNA: TGCGCCAGCAGCCAAACAGAGTCAGATACGCAGTATTTT
V gene: TRBV5-1; J gene: TRBJ1-1; D gene: -; clone size: -; CDR3 protein: CASSYYRAPAEAFF; CDR3 DNA: TGCGCCAGCAGCTACTACAGGGCCCCCGCTGAAGCTTTCTTT
V gene: TRBV7-9; J gene: TRBJ1-2; D gene: TRBD1; clone size: -; CDR3 protein: CSSSVRQGPILATF; CDR3 DNA: TGTTCCAGCAGCGTCAGACAGGGTCCCATTCTCGCTACCTTC
V gene: TRBV25-1; J gene: TRBJ1-4; D gene: TRBD1; clone size: -; CDR3 protein: CASSEGTVATNEKLFF; CDR3 DNA: TGTGCCAGCAGTGAGGGGACAGTTGCAACTAATGAAAAACTGTTTTTT
V gene: TRBV27; J gene: TRBJ1-1; D gene: -; clone size: -; CDR3 protein: CASSRTGFEAFF; CDR3 DNA: TGTGCCAGCAGTCGCACAGGGTTCGAAGCTTTCTTT
V gene: TRBV11-2; J gene: TRBJ2-2; D gene: -; clone size: -; CDR3 protein: CASSSTRPLEAGELFF; CDR3 DNA: TGTGCCAGCAGCTCAACCCGCCCCCTAGAAGCCGGGGAGCTGTTTTTT
V gene: TRBV12-5; J gene: TRBJ2-3; D gene: TRBD2; clone size: -; CDR3 protein: CASGLAETSGPTDTQYF; CDR3 DNA: TGTGCTAGTGGTTTGGCCGAGACTAGCGGACCCACAGATACGCAGTATTTT
V gene: TRBV10-3; J gene: TRBJ2-1; D gene: TRBD2; clone size: -; CDR3 protein: CAIKRGEYNEQFF; CDR3 DNA: TGTGCCATCAAGCGGGGGGAATACAATGAGCAGTTCTTC
V gene: TRBV5-4; J gene: TRBJ2-7; D gene: -; clone size: -; CDR3 protein: CASSLERSSYEQYF; CDR3 DNA: TGTGCCAGCAGCTTGGAAAGGAGCTCCTACGAGCAGTACTTC
V gene: TRBV4-2; J gene: TRBJ2-2; D gene: TRBD2; clone size: -; CDR3 protein: CASSQDTSGGTITGELFF; CDR3 DNA: TGTGCCAGCAGCCAAGATACTAGCGGGGGGACTATCACCGGGGAGCTGTTTTTT
V gene: TRBV6-1; J gene: TRBJ1-1; D gene: -; clone size: -; CDR3 protein: CASSEALSTEAFF; CDR3 DNA: TGTGCCAGCAGTGAAGCGCTTAGCACTGAAGCTTTCTTT
V gene: TRBV9; J gene: TRBJ2-2; D gene: -; clone size: -; CDR3 protein: CASSVGEKGELFF; CDR3 DNA: TGTGCCAGCAGCGTAGGAGAAAAAGGGGAGCTGTTTTTT
V gene: TRBV7-2; J gene: TRBJ1-1; D gene: -; clone size: -; CDR3 protein: CASSLGANTEAFF; CDR3 DNA: TGTGCCAGCAGCTTAGGGGCGAACACTGAAGCTTTCTTT
V gene: TRBV7-9; J gene: TRBJ1-1; D gene: TRBD1; clone size: -; CDR3 protein: CASSPGQEAFF; CDR3 DNA: TGTGCCAGCAGCCCGGGACAGGAAGCTTTCTTT
V gene: TRBV5-1; J gene: TRBJ1-5; D gene: -; clone size: -; CDR3 protein: CASSPEGLQPQHF; CDR3 DNA: TGCGCCAGCAGCCCCGAAGGACTTCAGCCCCAGCATTTT
V gene: TRBV7-9; J gene: TRBJ2-2; D gene: -; clone size: -; CDR3 protein: CASSELKRDTGELFF; CDR3 DNA: TGTGCCAGCAGCGAGCTTAAACGAGACACCGGGGAGCTGTTTTTT
V gene: TRBV7-2; J gene: TRBJ1-2; D gene: -; clone size: -; CDR3 protein: CASSLGPGGNYGYTF; CDR3 DNA: TGTGCCAGCAGCTTAGGACCGGGGGGTAACTATGGCTACACCTTC
V gene: TRBV5-1; J gene: TRBJ1-5; D gene: -; clone size: -; CDR3 protein: CASSREGNQPQHF; CDR3 DNA: TGCGCCAGCAGCCGGGAGGGGAATCAGCCCCAGCATTTT
V gene: TRBV5-1; J gene: TRBJ1-2; D gene: TRBD1; clone size: -; CDR3 protein: CASSPDGQAVYGYTF; CDR3 DNA: TGCGCCAGCAGTCCTGATGGACAGGCCGTCTATGGCTACACCTTC
V gene: TRBV2; J gene: TRBJ1-2; D gene: TRBD1; clone size: -; CDR3 protein: CASSGLPGQGYYGYTF; CDR3 DNA: TGTGCCAGCAGCGGACTTCCGGGACAGGGTTACTATGGCTACACCTTC
V gene: TRBV4-3; J gene: TRBJ2-1; D gene: -; clone size: -; CDR3 protein: CASSQEGGGVNEQFF; CDR3 DNA: TGCGCCAGCAGCCAAGAGGGAGGCGGTGTCAATGAGCAGTTCTTC
V gene: TRBV28; J gene: TRBJ1-2; D gene: -; clone size: -; CDR3 protein: CASRNRAIGYTF; CDR3 DNA: TGTGCCAGCAGGAACAGGGCGATCGGCTACACCTTC
V gene: TRBV7-6; J gene: TRBJ2-7; D gene: TRBD2; clone size: once; CDR3 protein: CASSLGLAGVDPVSYEQYF; CDR3 DNA: TGTGCCAGCAGCTTAGGCCTAGCGGGGGTCGACCCAGTATCCTACGAGCAGTACTTC
V gene: TRBV18; J gene: TRBJ2-7; D gene: TRBD1; clone size: -; CDR3 protein: CASSQGTGGSEQYF; CDR3 DNA: TGTGCCAGCTCCCAAGGGACAGGGGGCTCCGAGCAGTACTTC
V gene: TRBV6-4; J gene: TRBJ1-5; D gene: TRBD1; clone size: few; CDR3 protein: CASSDSKGANQPQHF; CDR3 DNA: TGTGCCAGCAGTGACTCAAAGGGGGCCAATCAGCCCCAGCATTTT
V gene: TRBV6-5; J gene: TRBJ1-1; D gene: -; clone size: -; CDR3 protein: CASSEGTTEAFF; CDR3 DNA: TGTGCCAGCAGTGAGGGCACCACTGAAGCTTTCTTT
V gene: TRBV5-1; J gene: TRBJ2-7; D gene: -; clone size: -; CDR3 protein: CASSLTEKSPYEQYF; CDR3 DNA: TGCGCCAGCAGCCTGACAGAGAAGTCTCCCTACGAGCAGTACTTC
V gene: TRBV6-5; J gene: TRBJ1-5; D gene: -; clone size: once; CDR3 protein: CASSYRLTGSNQPQHF; CDR3 DNA: TGTGCCAGCAGTTACAGGTTAACAGGGAGCAATCAGCCCCAGCATTTT
V gene: TRBV5-1; J gene: TRBJ1-2; D gene: TRBD1; clone size: -; CDR3 protein: CASSLAAGRTGLF; CDR3 DNA: TGCGCCAGCAGCTTGGCCGCAGGACGGACAGGCTTGTTC
V gene: TRBV5-6; J gene: TRBJ1-1; D gene: TRBD1; clone size: -; CDR3 protein: CASSSTGAGNTEAFF; CDR3 DNA: TGTGCCAGCAGCTCGACAGGGGCAGGTAACACTGAAGCTTTCTTT
V gene: TRBV6-5; J gene: TRBJ2-5; D gene: TRBD2; clone size: -; CDR3 protein: CASSSRLAGEYETQYF; CDR3 DNA: TGTGCCAGCAGTTCCCGGCTAGCGGGGGAATACGAGACCCAGTACTTC
V gene: TRBV18; J gene: TRBJ2-1; D gene: -; clone size: -; CDR3 protein: CASSPMDSRGNEQFF; CDR3 DNA: TGTGCCAGCTCACCAATGGACTCCCGAGGCAATGAGCAGTTCTTC
V gene: TRBV19; J gene: TRBJ1-2; D gene: TRBD1; clone size: -; CDR3 protein: CASSPWWDRATASYGYTF; CDR3 DNA: TGTGCCAGTAGTCCATGGTGGGACAGGGCTACGGCAAGCTATGGCTACACCTTC
V gene: TRBV27; J gene: TRBJ2-1; D gene: TRBD1; clone size: -; CDR3 protein: CASSLTQGALNEQFF; CDR3 DNA: TGTGCCAGCAGTTTAACACAGGGGGCGCTCAATGAGCAGTTCTTC
V gene: TRBV13; J gene: TRBJ2-7; D gene: -; clone size: -; CDR3 protein: CASSLSLAGEQYF; CDR3 DNA: TGTGCCAGCAGCTTATCACTCGCCGGCGAGCAGTACTTC
V gene: TRBV29-1; J gene: TRBJ1-1; D gene: TRBD1; clone size: -; CDR3 protein: CSVQKGQGADEAFF; CDR3 DNA: TGCAGCGTTCAGAAGGGACAGGGGGCTGATGAAGCTTTCTTT
V gene: TRBV5-6; J gene: TRBJ1-1; D gene: -; clone size: -; CDR3 protein: CASSDTTDPLPGAFF; CDR3 DNA: TGTGCCAGCAGCGATACTACGGACCCTTTACCGGGGGCTTTCTTT
V gene: TRBV5-5; J gene: TRBJ2-6; D gene: -; clone size: few; CDR3 protein: CASSLFQASSSGANVLTF; CDR3 DNA: TGTGCCAGCAGCTTATTTCAGGCCTCCAGCTCTGGGGCCAACGTCCTGACTTTC